Listed here are 20 T cell receptor beta chains from one sample, sequenced in a study of blood T cell repertoires in COVID-19. TCRdb keeps only in-frame clones here, not all; method: immunoSEQ multiplex PCR. The data contain about 190,000 clones, roughly 84% of them singletons. The sequenced sample was PBMCs or T cells enriched from blood (not recorded which). The receptors were gathered from a woman in her thirties who had been exposed to COVID-19.

The chain links TRBV5-4 to TRBJ2-7, with 9 positions matching TRBD2. The germline CDR1 and CDR2 sequences are SGHNT and YYREEE (reference sequence). This CDR3 has 14 amino acids. Trimming cost V 5 bases and J 4 bases; bases outside gene matches: 7. CDR3: CASRRAGGKYEQYF. The CDR3 region has the DNA TGTGCCAGCAGGAGAGCGGGGGGAAAATACGAGCAGTACTTC.

There are many counts of this clone. The genes are TRBV6-2 or TRBV6-3 and TRBJ2-2; TRBD2 matches 8 bases. CDR3 length: 16 residues. Per the germline V gene, CDR1 is MNHEY and CDR2 is SVGEGT. After removal of 2 bases from V and 5 bases from J, the junction contained 7 bases not matched to a gene. CDR3: CASSYRAGVRTGELFF. CDR3 DNA: TGTGCCAGCAGTTACAGAGCGGGGGTTAGGACCGGGGAGCTGTTTTTT.

This chain uses TRBV10-2 with TRBJ1-5; a weak D match, TRBD1 (6 bases). V was cut by 3 bases and J by 6 bases, with 12 bases left in between. The CDR3 runs to 14 residues. Germline V gene data show CDR1 as WSHSY and CDR2 as SAAADI. DNA of the CDR3: TGCGCCAGCAGTGATCGGGGGGCGCGTCAGCCCCAGCATTTT. It yields the protein CASSDRGARQPQHF.

This rearrangement joins TRBV10-3 to TRBJ1-4; perhaps TRBD1 as D (5 bases). CDR3 length: 17 residues. Germline-derived CDR1 and CDR2 are ENHRY and SYGVKD. V was trimmed by 3 bases and J by 7 bases, leaving 21 bases between them. CDR3 DNA sequence: TGTGCCATCAGTGAAGGCCGCGGGGGGAAGAGAGGTGAAAAACTGTTTTTT. This translates into CAISEGRGGKRGEKLFF.

This clone has a single count. V usage is TRBV11-2 and J usage is TRBJ1-6; 9 nucleotides align to TRBD1. The V gene's germline CDR1 is SGHAT and CDR2 FQNNGV. Germline trimming cut 6 bases from V and 6 bases from J; bases unmatched to any gene: 12. This CDR3 region has 17 residues. The CDR3 DNA sequence: TGTGCCAGCAGTCCTACTACAGGGGGCTTGGGTAATTCACCCCTCCACTTT. The encoded protein is CASSPTTGGLGNSPLHF.

This chain joins TRBV24-1 and TRBJ2-2; D is perhaps TRBD1 (6 bases). This CDR3 has 17 residues. The V end was cut by 0 bases, the J end by 6 bases, with 16 bases between. Germline V lookup: CDR1 KGHDR, CDR2 SFDVKD. The CDR3 DNA reads as TGTGCCACCAGTGATTTGAACAGGGTTCAACGGGCCGGGGAGCTGTTTTTT. It translates to CATSDLNRVQRAGELFF.

The genes are TRBV19 and TRBJ2-1; 11 nucleotides line up with TRBD2. J lost 6 bases, V lost 5 bases, and 6 bases had no gene match. This CDR3 is 15 amino acids long. The germline V gene has CDR1 LNHDA and CDR2 SQIVND (reference sequence). The CDR3 region has the DNA TGTGCCAGTAGTCAGCTAGCGGGGGGACCCAATGAGCAGTTCTTC. Its protein is CASSQLAGGPNEQFF.

Only a few counts were recorded for this clone. This chain connects TRBV4-1 to TRBJ1-2, with 7 bases matching TRBD1. CDR1 is MGHRA and CDR2 is YSYEKL in the germline V gene. This CDR3 contains 14 residues. V lost 0 bases to trimming and J lost 6 bases; unmatched junction nucleotides: 4. The CDR3 protein is CASSQEGGVNGYTF. CDR3 in DNA: TGCGCCAGCAGCCAAGAAGGGGGCGTGAATGGCTACACCTTC.

CDR3 in DNA: TGTGCCTGGAGTGTCCGGGAGAATGAGCAGTTCTTC. This gives the protein CAWSVRENEQFF. V usage is TRBV30 and J usage is TRBJ2-1; possible D gene TRBD2, 6 bases. CDR1 and CDR2 from the germline V gene are GTSNPN and SVGIG (reference sequence). V was cut by 0 bases and J by 7 bases, with 7 bases left in between. This CDR3 contains 12 residues.

V and J are TRBV11-3 and TRBJ2-1; the match to TRBD1 covers 7 bases. Germline CDR1 SGHNT, CDR2 YENEEA. V lost 3 bases to trimming and J lost 6 bases; unmatched junction nucleotides: 8. The length of the CDR3 is 15 residues. CDR3 protein: CASSFSGTVSNEQFF. The DNA of the CDR3 is TGTGCCAGCAGCTTCTCCGGGACAGTAAGCAATGAGCAGTTCTTC.

The gene calls are TRBV7-2 and TRBJ1-2; D might be TRBD1 (6 bases). The CDR3 runs to 15 residues. Trimming stripped 4 bases from V and 0 bases from J, with 12 bases between. Per germline, CDR1 SGHTA and CDR2 FQGNSA. Here the CDR3 DNA reads TGTGCCAGCAGCTCCCGGACAGCATCTAACTATGGCTACACCTTC. This encodes CASSSRTASNYGYTF.

V is TRBV11-2 and J is TRBJ1-3, with D possibly being TRBD1 (6 bases). Germline assignment: CDR1 SGHAT and CDR2 FQNNGV. The CDR3 sequence is 11 residues long. Trimming removed 2 bases from V and 16 bases from J, with 12 bases in between. CDR3 coding DNA: TGTGCCAGCAGCTTATCTTACAGGGTTTATTTT. Encoded protein: CASSLSYRVYF.

The rearrangement joins TRBV3-1 (or the pseudogene TRBV3-2) to TRBJ1-1; D gene uncertain. V shed 5 bases and J shed 9 bases, with 10 bases lying between them. Germline V gene lookup returns CDR1 LGHDT and CDR2 YNNKEL (reference sequence). The CDR3 has 11 residues. CDR3 nucleotide sequence: TGTGCCAGCAGCTCGGACGGGAAAGCTTTCTTT. The encoded protein is CASSSDGKAFF.

The V and J genes are TRBV5-6 and TRBJ2-1; D call uncertain. The V gene's germline CDR1 is SGHDT and CDR2 YYEEEE. V was clipped by 0 bases and J by 4 bases, with 2 bases between them. The CDR3 runs 12 residues. The DNA of the CDR3 is TGTGCCAGCAGCTTGGTATACAATGAGCAGTTCTTC. It codes for CASSLVYNEQFF.

This sequence joins TRBV6-5 and TRBJ1-2; D remains unclear. The CDR3 loop spans 15 amino acids. Between the trimmed V and J ends, which lost 0 bases and 4 bases, there was a span of 12 bases. Germline CDR1 and CDR2: MNHEY and SVGAGI. CDR3 residues: CASSYSAVLPYGYTF. DNA of the CDR3: TGTGCCAGCAGTTACTCGGCGGTTCTTCCCTATGGCTACACCTTC.

This chain joins TRBV6-1 and TRBJ1-4; D is uncertain. The V gene's germline CDR1 is MNHNS and CDR2 SASEGT. This CDR3 is built from 16 residues. The V end lost 2 bases, the J end lost 0 bases, and 10 bases lay between the germline ends. This CDR3 reads CASSELAFATNEKLFF. For the CDR3, the DNA is TGTGCCAGCAGTGAACTAGCCTTCGCAACTAATGAAAAACTGTTTTTT.

The chain has TRBV7-9 and TRBJ2-2; D ambiguous. V was clipped by 5 bases and J by 5 bases, with 6 bases between them. Germline CDR1 SEHNR, CDR2 FQNEAQ (reference sequence). The CDR3 contains 12 residues. The CDR3 region has the DNA TGTGCCAGCAGCCAAAAAACCGGGGAGCTGTTTTTT. It is translated as CASSQKTGELFF.

This CDR3 is CASSDSRDYNSPLHF. Here the CDR3 DNA reads TGTGCCAGCAGTGACTCGAGAGATTATAATTCACCCCTCCACTTT. This sequence joins TRBV6-4 and TRBJ1-6; no definite D call. The CDR3 sequence is 15 residues long. Germline loops: CDR1 MRHNA, CDR2 SNTAGT. V was pared by 0 bases and J by 4 bases, with 7 bases between.

This rearrangement joins TRBV7-2 to TRBJ2-5; maybe TRBD1 (6 bases). V lost 2 bases and J lost 2, with 6 bases in between. The germline V gene encodes CDR1 SGHTA and CDR2 FQGNSA. The CDR3 is made up of 13 amino acids. The CDR3 DNA reads TGTGCCAGCAGCTTAAGGGGGCAAGAGACCCAGTACTTC. This encodes CASSLRGQETQYF.

This clone has just a few counts. The V and J genes are TRBV5-1 and TRBJ1-1; 9 nucleotides align to TRBD1. Per the germline V gene, CDR1 is SGHRS and CDR2 is YFSETQ. CDR3 length equals 14 residues. The ends lost 0 bases at V and 10 bases at J; junction bases unmatched: 7. The CDR3 DNA reads TGCGCCAGCAGCTTGGACAGGGGGCAAGGAAGAGCTTTCTTT. Translated, it gives CASSLDRGQGRAFF.